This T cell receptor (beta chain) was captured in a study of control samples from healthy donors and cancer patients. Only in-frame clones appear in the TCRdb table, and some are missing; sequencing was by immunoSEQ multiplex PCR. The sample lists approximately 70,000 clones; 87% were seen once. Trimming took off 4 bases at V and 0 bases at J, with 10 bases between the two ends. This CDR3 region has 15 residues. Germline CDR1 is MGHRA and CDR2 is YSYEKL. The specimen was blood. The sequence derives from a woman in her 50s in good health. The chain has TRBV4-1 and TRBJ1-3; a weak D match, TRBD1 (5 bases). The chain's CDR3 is CASSPRGDSGNTIYF. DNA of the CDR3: TGCGCCAGCAGCCCGCGGGGGGACTCTGGAAACACCATATATTTT.